This TCR beta chain was captured by sequencing in a study of T cells in Graves' hyperthyroidism and ophthalmopathy. The CDR3 has 15 residues. Trimming at V came to 2 bases and at J to 5 bases, leaving 3 bases not matched to a gene. Germline loops: CDR1 SGHRS, CDR2 YFSETQ. Amplification of TCR beta CDR3 regions used RNA as the template. The primer set for the first-round RT-PCR of the TCR CDR3 was HTBI. TCRdb recomputed calls from the multiplex PCR reads with MiXCR, one row per CDR3 protein. This repertoire shows under 400,000 distinct CDR3 sequences, roughly 25% found once; its top ten account for around 70%.

The sample was blood. This clonotype originated in a man aged 45-65 years with Graves' hyperthyroidism. The rearrangement links TRBV5-1 to TRBJ2-1; 11 bases map to TRBD2. The CDR3 protein is CASSLLAGAHNEQFF. The CDR3 nucleotides read TGCGCCAGCAGCTTACTAGCGGGAGCCCACAATGAGCAGTTCTTC.